This record concerns one T cell receptor beta chain sequence. The CDR3 runs to 16 residues. Looked up from germline, CDR1 is MGHRA and CDR2 is YSYEKL. V gave up 3 bases and J gave up 0 bases, with 12 bases separating them. Clones were sequenced by immunoSEQ multiplex PCR, and TCRdb holds only the in-frame ones, with some missing. The data show approximately 140,000 clones, 85% seen once. The record originates from a study of blood T cell repertoires in COVID-19. Study details: Samples of COVID-19 (acute and convalescent) were obtained from the United States, Italy and Spain.

V is TRBV4-1 and J is TRBJ1-3; no firm D call. The material sequenced was peripheral blood. The receptor's source is a woman aged 40 to 50 with active or convalescent COVID-19. CDR3: CASSQRYGSSGNTIYF. The CDR3 DNA is TGCGCCAGCAGCCAGAGGTATGGCAGCTCTGGAAACACCATATATTTT.